The 20 T cell receptor beta chains presented below share a single source sample, sequenced in a study of blood T cell repertoires in COVID-19. Libraries were prepared by immunoSEQ multiplex PCR; TCRdb keeps only in-frame clonotypes and omits some of them. The sample yields roughly 200,000 clones, 82% seen once. Sequenced input: PBMCs or T cells enriched from blood (not recorded which). The receptor set was obtained from a woman aged 60 to 75 with acute COVID-19.

The J gene is TRBJ1-4, the V gene TRBV7-6; 7 bases agree with TRBD1. This CDR3 has 13 amino acids. The V segment lost 3 bases and the J segment 5 bases; nucleotides outside the gene matches: 0. CDR1 SGHVS and CDR2 FNYEAQ come from the germline V gene. This chain's CDR3 is CASSLDRNEKLFF. The CDR3 bases are TGTGCCAGCAGCTTGGACAGGAATGAAAAACTGTTTTTT.

This clone showed up just once. The chain combines TRBV4-1 with TRBJ2-7; 8 bases are a match to TRBD2. With V trimmed by 0 bases and J by 5 bases, 9 bases remained unmatched. The CDR3 spans 16 residues. From germline, CDR1 is MGHRA and CDR2 YSYEKL. The DNA for the CDR3 is TGCGCCAGCAGCCAAGAGGCGACGGGGGGGAGGAACGAGCAGTACGTC. Its translation: CASSQEATGGRNEQYV.

CDR3 in amino acids: CASNLAGVNLNEQFF. The CDR3 coding sequence is TGTGCCAGCAATTTGGCGGGGGTTAATCTCAATGAGCAGTTCTTC. The genes are TRBV3-1 (or the pseudogene TRBV3-2) and TRBJ2-1, with 7 bases identical to TRBD2. Germline-derived CDR1 and CDR2 are LGHDT and YNNKEL (reference sequence). The CDR3 sequence is 15 residues long. After removal of 7 bases from V and 6 bases from J, the junction contained 12 bases not matched to a gene.

This rearrangement joins TRBV7-2 to TRBJ2-1; D is perhaps TRBD2 (5 bases). The V end was cut by 3 bases, the J end by 9 bases, with 9 bases between. Germline V CDR1 and CDR2: SGHTA, FQGNSA. This CDR3 is built from 12 residues. CDR3 DNA sequence: TGTGCCAGCAGCTTTTTGGGAGTTGAGCAGTTCTTC. Protein sequence: CASSFLGVEQFF.

This clone was picked up a small number of times. This sequence joins TRBV7-9 and TRBJ1-4; 9 bases agree with TRBD1. CDR1 and CDR2 (germline): SEHNR, FQNEAQ (reference sequence). V was clipped by 1 base and J by 10 bases; unmatched bases: 4. This CDR3 contains 14 residues. CDR3 nucleotides: TGTGCCAGCAGCTTAGGACAGGGGGTCGGAAAACTGTTTTTT. Its protein product is CASSLGQGVGKLFF. Based on the CDR3 plus reference TRBV7-9 and TRBJ1-4, the full variable domain is DTGVSQNPRHKITKRGQNVTFRCDPISEHNRLYWYRQTLGQGPEFLTYFQNEAQLEKSRLLSDRFSAERPKGSFSTLEIQRTEQGDSAMYLCASSLGQGVGKLFFGSGTQLSVL.

This clone turned up a few times. Here the CDR3 reads CASASGTGHEQYF. The CDR3 region has the DNA TGTGCCAGCGCATCCGGGACAGGGCACGAGCAGTACTTC. The gene calls are TRBV10-3 and TRBJ2-7; 9 bases are a match to TRBD1. Unmatched junction bases numbered 9, after V lost 10 bases and J lost 5 bases. The germline gives CDR1 ENHRY, CDR2 SYGVKD. The CDR3 covers 13 residues.

This chain joins TRBV7-2 and TRBJ1-3; D unresolved. Trimming removed 0 bases from V and 4 bases from J, with 7 bases in between. In germline, CDR1 is SGHTA, CDR2 FQGNSA. The CDR3 length is 14 residues. The DNA for the CDR3 is TGTGCCAGCAGCTTAGCGCAGACAGGAAACACCATATATTTT. Translation gives CASSLAQTGNTIYF.

This chain connects TRBV2 to TRBJ1-5; the D gene is possibly TRBD1 (6 bases). The germline V gene has CDR1 SNHLY and CDR2 FYNNEI. The V gene lost 4 bases and the J gene lost 4 bases, with 11 bases spanning the gap. CDR3 size: 14 residues. The CDR3 spells CASSGTGTNQPQHF. The CDR3 coding sequence is TGTGCCAGCAGTGGCACAGGGACGAATCAGCCCCAGCATTTT.

This chain uses TRBV7-2 with TRBJ2-3, with TRBD2 matching over 14 bases. Germline loops: CDR1 SGHTA, CDR2 FQGNSA. The CDR3 contains 16 residues. Germline trimming cut 6 bases from V and 2 bases from J; bases unmatched to any gene: 4. CDR3 sequence: CASSRLAGGNTDTQYF. Written as DNA, the CDR3 is TGTGCCAGCAGTAGACTAGCGGGAGGGAACACAGATACGCAGTATTTT. The variable domain in full, with the rest retrieved from reference TRBV7-2 and TRBJ2-3, is GAGVSQSPSNKVTEKGKDVELRCDPISGHTALYWYRQSLGQGLEFLIYFQGNSAPDKSGLPSDRFSAERTGGSVSTLTIQRTQQEDSAVYLCASSRLAGGNTDTQYFGPGTRLTVL.

In nucleotides, the CDR3 is TGTGCCAGCAGTTCCTCAGACAGGGGGGACGGAAACACCATATATTTT. It translates to CASSSSDRGDGNTIYF. The gene calls are TRBV27 and TRBJ1-3, with 9 bases identical to TRBD1. With 4 bases clipped from V and 4 bases from J, the junction kept 8 bases outside the gene matches. CDR1 MNHEY and CDR2 SMNVEV come from the germline V gene (reference sequence). This CDR3 contains 16 residues.

The J gene is TRBJ2-7, the V gene TRBV9; 8 nucleotides match TRBD2. CDR3 length: 15 amino acids. Per the germline V gene, CDR1 is SGDLS and CDR2 is YYNGEE. J gave up 4 bases and V 4 bases, and 10 bases lay outside the gene matches. In DNA form, the CDR3 reads TGTGCCAGCAGCCCAGGTAGCGGGGCTGATTACGAGCAGTACGTC. This gives the protein CASSPGSGADYEQYV.

This rearrangement joins TRBV6-2 or TRBV6-3 to TRBJ1-2, with D possibly being TRBD1 (6 bases). V lost 5 bases and J lost 4, with 11 bases in between. Germline CDR1 is MNHEY and CDR2 is SVGEGT. The CDR3 totals 13 residues. The CDR3 bases are TGTGCCAGCAGTATTACAGGGCCCTATGGCTACACCTTC. Translating it yields CASSITGPYGYTF.

The chain is built from TRBV7-9 and TRBJ1-2; the D gene is possibly TRBD1 (6 bases). CDR1 is SEHNR and CDR2 is FQNEAQ in the germline V gene (reference sequence). The CDR3 totals 18 residues. V was pared by 8 bases and J by 4 bases, with 29 bases between. Here the CDR3 DNA reads TGTGCCAGCTCCACAGGCCGACGTCGACAGGCTCTACCCTATGGCTACACCTTC. Translating it yields CASSTGRRRQALPYGYTF. Filled out from reference TRBV7-9 and TRBJ1-2, the complete variable domain reads DTGVSQNPRHKITKRGQNVTFRCDPISEHNRLYWYRQTLGQGPEFLTYFQNEAQLEKSRLLSDRFSAERPKGSFSTLEIQRTEQGDSAMYLCASSTGRRRQALPYGYTFGSGTRLTVV.

This chain links TRBV28 with TRBJ1-1; possible D gene TRBD1, 6 bases. The CDR3 spans 14 residues. Trimming cost V 6 bases and J 1 base, with 12 bases left between them. The germline V gene has CDR1 MDHEN and CDR2 SYDVKM. CDR3 coding DNA: TGTGCCAGCAGGGGGTGGGGGCAGAACACTGAAGCTTTCTTT. Translated, it gives CASRGWGQNTEAFF.

The chain is built from TRBV6-5 and TRBJ1-2; D is perhaps TRBD1 (5 bases). The germline gives CDR1 MNHEY, CDR2 SVGAGI. V lost 0 bases to trimming and J lost 0 bases, with 8 bases between them. This CDR3 contains 15 residues. The CDR3 nucleotides are TGTGCCAGCAGTTACTCCGGGGGGACTAACTATGGCTACACCTTC. This gives the protein CASSYSGGTNYGYTF.

The genes are TRBV10-1 and TRBJ2-2, with 13 positions matching TRBD2. The CDR3 runs to 18 residues. CDR1 WNHNN and CDR2 SYGVQD come from the germline V gene (reference sequence). Trimming took 1 base from V and 3 from J; bases not matched to a gene: 5. In DNA form, the CDR3 reads TGCGCCAGCAGTGAGTTGGGACTAGCGGGGTTCGACACCGGGGAGCTGTTTTTT. Translating gives CASSELGLAGFDTGELFF.

The chain joins TRBV10-3 to TRBJ1-1; D gene ambiguous. The CDR3 consists of 14 residues. Germline CDR1 reads ENHRY; CDR2 reads SYGVKD. Trimming cost V 2 bases and J 6 bases, with 13 bases left between them. The CDR3 loop is CAISEQAPGSEAFF. The CDR3 DNA is TGTGCCATCAGTGAGCAGGCCCCCGGTTCTGAAGCTTTCTTT.

The V and J genes are TRBV28 and TRBJ2-4; 8 nucleotides line up with TRBD1. The J segment lost 4 bases and the V segment lost 2 bases, leaving 4 bases of the junction unmatched. The CDR3 is made up of 15 amino acids. Germline V gene lookup returns CDR1 MDHEN and CDR2 SYDVKM. CDR3 bases: TGTGCCAGCAGTTTAAATCGACAGGGGAAAAACATTCAGTACTTC. As protein: CASSLNRQGKNIQYF.

The V call is TRBV6-5, the J call TRBJ2-1, with 9 bases that match TRBD2. With V trimmed by 0 bases and J by 7 bases, 4 bases remained unmatched. The CDR3 length is 15 residues. Germline CDR1 MNHEY, CDR2 SVGAGI. The CDR3 region has the DNA TGTGCCAGCAGTTACTCGACTAGCGGTAGAAATGAGCAGTTCTTC. Translated: CASSYSTSGRNEQFF.

This sequence joins TRBV28 and TRBJ2-6; D not resolved. CDR1 is MDHEN and CDR2 is SYDVKM in the germline V gene. This CDR3 has 14 amino acids. With 6 bases removed from V and 3 bases from J, the gap between germline ends came to 9 bases. The CDR3 is CASRPLGGANVLTF. DNA of the CDR3: TGTGCCAGCAGGCCTCTAGGTGGGGCCAACGTCCTGACTTTC.